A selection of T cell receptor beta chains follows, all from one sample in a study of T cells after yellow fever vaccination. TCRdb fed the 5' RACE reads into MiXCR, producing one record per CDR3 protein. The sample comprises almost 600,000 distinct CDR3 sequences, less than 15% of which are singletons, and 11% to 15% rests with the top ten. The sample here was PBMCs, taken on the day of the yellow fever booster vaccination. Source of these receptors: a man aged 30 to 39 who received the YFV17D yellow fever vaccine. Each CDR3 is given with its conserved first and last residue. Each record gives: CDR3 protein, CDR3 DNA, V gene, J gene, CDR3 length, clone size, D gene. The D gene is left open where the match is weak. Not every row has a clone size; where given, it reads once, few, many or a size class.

cdr3_aa: CSARVEANYGYTF
cdr3_nt: TGCAGTGCTAGAGTCGAGGCTAACTATGGCTACACCTTC
v_call: TRBV20-1
j_call: TRBJ1-2
cdr3_length: 13
clone_size: few
d_call: NA

cdr3_aa: CAWSFGGIEAFF
cdr3_nt: TGTGCCTGGAGTTTTGGCGGTATTGAAGCTTTCTTT
v_call: TRBV30
j_call: TRBJ1-1
cdr3_length: 12
clone_size: NA
d_call: NA

cdr3_aa: CASSFLGAPQETQYF
cdr3_nt: TGTGCCAGCAGTTTTCTTGGGGCCCCCCAAGAGACCCAGTACTTC
v_call: TRBV12-3/TRBV12-4
j_call: TRBJ2-5
cdr3_length: 15
clone_size: many
d_call: NA

cdr3_aa: CATSDRRDRGNGYTF
cdr3_nt: TGTGCCACCAGTGACCGCCGGGACAGGGGGAATGGCTACACCTTC
v_call: TRBV24-1
j_call: TRBJ1-2
cdr3_length: 15
clone_size: few
d_call: TRBD1

cdr3_aa: CASTPGRGSLKQFF
cdr3_nt: TGTGCCAGCACCCCGGGGAGGGGGAGTTTGAAGCAGTTCTTC
v_call: TRBV28
j_call: TRBJ2-1
cdr3_length: 14
clone_size: few
d_call: NA

cdr3_aa: CATTSGRVAGELFF
cdr3_nt: TGTGCCACCACTAGCGGGAGGGTGGCCGGGGAGCTGTTTTTT
v_call: TRBV12-3/TRBV12-4
j_call: TRBJ2-2
cdr3_length: 14
clone_size: few
d_call: TRBD2

cdr3_aa: CASSLYDEQFF
cdr3_nt: TGTGCCAGCAGTTTATACGATGAGCAGTTCTTC
v_call: TRBV12-3/TRBV12-4
j_call: TRBJ2-1
cdr3_length: 11
clone_size: NA
d_call: NA

cdr3_aa: CSVVSGYEQYF
cdr3_nt: TGCAGCGTTGTTTCGGGCTACGAGCAGTACTTC
v_call: TRBV29-1
j_call: TRBJ2-7
cdr3_length: 11
clone_size: NA
d_call: NA

cdr3_aa: CASSLGARGLYNEQFF
cdr3_nt: TGTGCCAGCAGCTTAGGCGCCAGGGGGCTGTACAATGAGCAGTTCTTC
v_call: TRBV7-8
j_call: TRBJ2-1
cdr3_length: 16
clone_size: NA
d_call: TRBD1

cdr3_aa: CASSQSGSNEQFF
cdr3_nt: TGTGCCAGCAGCCAATCGGGTAGTAATGAGCAGTTCTTC
v_call: TRBV16
j_call: TRBJ2-1
cdr3_length: 13
clone_size: NA
d_call: NA

cdr3_aa: CASSNSGEQFF
cdr3_nt: TGTGCCAGCAGCAACAGCGGTGAGCAGTTCTTC
v_call: TRBV7-9
j_call: TRBJ2-1
cdr3_length: 11
clone_size: NA
d_call: NA

cdr3_aa: CASSLYRGVSGNTIYF
cdr3_nt: TGTGCCAGCAGTTTATATCGGGGAGTCTCTGGAAACACCATATATTTT
v_call: TRBV12-3/TRBV12-4
j_call: TRBJ1-3
cdr3_length: 16
clone_size: few
d_call: NA

cdr3_aa: CASSLGSVLETQYF
cdr3_nt: TGTGCCAGCAGTTTGGGTAGTGTCTTGGAGACCCAGTACTTC
v_call: TRBV12-3/TRBV12-4
j_call: TRBJ2-5
cdr3_length: 14
clone_size: few
d_call: NA

cdr3_aa: CASSQDGREDKNIQYF
cdr3_nt: TGCGCCAGCAGCCAAGATGGGAGAGAGGACAAAAACATTCAGTACTTC
v_call: TRBV4-3
j_call: TRBJ2-4
cdr3_length: 16
clone_size: NA
d_call: NA

cdr3_aa: CASSLFAANEQFF
cdr3_nt: TGTGCCAGCAGCTTGTTCGCCGCGAATGAGCAGTTCTTC
v_call: TRBV5-6
j_call: TRBJ2-1
cdr3_length: 13
clone_size: NA
d_call: NA

cdr3_aa: CSATHNEKLFF
cdr3_nt: TGCAGTGCAACCCATAATGAAAAACTGTTTTTT
v_call: TRBV20-1
j_call: TRBJ1-4
cdr3_length: 11
clone_size: few
d_call: NA

cdr3_aa: CASREFLARPGDEQFF
cdr3_nt: TGTGCCAGCAGAGAATTTCTAGCGCGCCCCGGGGATGAGCAGTTCTTC
v_call: TRBV2
j_call: TRBJ2-1
cdr3_length: 16
clone_size: NA
d_call: NA

cdr3_aa: CASSTGEGWAYNEQFF
cdr3_nt: TGTGCCAGTAGTACCGGGGAGGGATGGGCCTACAATGAGCAGTTCTTC
v_call: TRBV19
j_call: TRBJ2-1
cdr3_length: 16
clone_size: NA
d_call: TRBD2

cdr3_aa: CASMSFPHNEQFF
cdr3_nt: TGTGCCAGTATGAGCTTTCCTCACAATGAGCAGTTCTTC
v_call: TRBV19
j_call: TRBJ2-1
cdr3_length: 13
clone_size: few
d_call: NA

cdr3_aa: CSVKTLANTGELFF
cdr3_nt: TGCAGTGTCAAGACACTAGCGAACACCGGGGAGCTGTTTTTT
v_call: TRBV20-1
j_call: TRBJ2-2
cdr3_length: 14
clone_size: NA
d_call: NA

cdr3_aa: CASSRERLAGDNEQFF
cdr3_nt: TGTGCCAGCAGCAGGGAGAGACTAGCGGGGGACAATGAGCAGTTCTTC
v_call: TRBV7-9
j_call: TRBJ2-1
cdr3_length: 16
clone_size: few
d_call: TRBD2

cdr3_aa: CASSLDPTSRGGYGYTF
cdr3_nt: TGTGCCAGCAGCTTAGATCCCACCTCAAGGGGAGGCTATGGCTACACCTTC
v_call: TRBV11-2
j_call: TRBJ1-2
cdr3_length: 17
clone_size: few
d_call: NA

cdr3_aa: CSARRSGSLYEQYF
cdr3_nt: TGCAGTGCGCGGAGAAGCGGGAGTCTCTACGAGCAGTACTTC
v_call: TRBV20-1
j_call: TRBJ2-7
cdr3_length: 14
clone_size: NA
d_call: TRBD2

cdr3_aa: CASSAVATGELFF
cdr3_nt: TGTGCCAGCAGTGCCGTAGCCACCGGGGAGCTGTTTTTT
v_call: TRBV7-2
j_call: TRBJ2-2
cdr3_length: 13
clone_size: few
d_call: NA

cdr3_aa: CATSDFGRTDNEQFF
cdr3_nt: TGTGCCACCAGTGATTTCGGGAGAACCGACAATGAGCAGTTCTTC
v_call: TRBV24-1
j_call: TRBJ2-1
cdr3_length: 15
clone_size: many
d_call: NA

cdr3_aa: CASIRRGDYTGELFF
cdr3_nt: TGTGCCAGCATCCGGAGGGGAGATTACACCGGGGAGCTGTTTTTT
v_call: TRBV5-6
j_call: TRBJ2-2
cdr3_length: 15
clone_size: few
d_call: NA

cdr3_aa: CSSYDGGYTF
cdr3_nt: TGCAGCTCGTACGACGGGGGCTACACCTTC
v_call: TRBV29-1
j_call: TRBJ1-2
cdr3_length: 10
clone_size: NA
d_call: NA

cdr3_aa: CASSGTRLRETQYF
cdr3_nt: TGTGCCAGCTCCGGGACTCGCCTACGAGAGACCCAGTACTTC
v_call: TRBV28
j_call: TRBJ2-5
cdr3_length: 14
clone_size: NA
d_call: NA

cdr3_aa: CSVEGASEAFF
cdr3_nt: TGCAGCGTTGAAGGGGCATCCGAAGCTTTCTTT
v_call: TRBV29-1
j_call: TRBJ1-1
cdr3_length: 11
clone_size: few
d_call: NA

cdr3_aa: CSARSGGQPQHF
cdr3_nt: TGCAGTGCTAGATCCGGCGGGCAGCCCCAGCATTTT
v_call: TRBV20-1
j_call: TRBJ1-5
cdr3_length: 12
clone_size: few
d_call: NA

cdr3_aa: CASSLVAGTQYF
cdr3_nt: TGTGCCAGCAGCTTGGTTGCCGGTACGCAGTATTTT
v_call: TRBV5-6
j_call: TRBJ2-3
cdr3_length: 12
clone_size: NA
d_call: NA

cdr3_aa: CASSPPSYEQFF
cdr3_nt: TGTGCCAGCTCACCACCGAGCTATGAGCAGTTCTTC
v_call: TRBV18
j_call: TRBJ2-1
cdr3_length: 12
clone_size: many
d_call: NA

cdr3_aa: CASSHSRVVPADYGYTF
cdr3_nt: TGCGCCAGCAGTCACTCCAGGGTTGTTCCGGCCGACTATGGCTACACCTTC
v_call: TRBV23-1
j_call: TRBJ1-2
cdr3_length: 17
clone_size: NA
d_call: NA

cdr3_aa: CSVLDGPRQPQHF
cdr3_nt: TGCAGCGTTCTGGACGGCCCCAGGCAGCCCCAGCATTTT
v_call: TRBV29-1
j_call: TRBJ1-5
cdr3_length: 13
clone_size: NA
d_call: NA

cdr3_aa: CASSSNPRAGELFF
cdr3_nt: TGTGCTAGCAGCTCGAACCCTCGGGCCGGGGAGCTGTTTTTT
v_call: TRBV7-7
j_call: TRBJ2-2
cdr3_length: 14
clone_size: NA
d_call: NA

cdr3_aa: CASSPRDSAYNEQFF
cdr3_nt: TGTGCCAGCAGCCCCCGGGACAGCGCCTACAATGAGCAGTTCTTC
v_call: TRBV7-8
j_call: TRBJ2-1
cdr3_length: 15
clone_size: NA
d_call: TRBD1

cdr3_aa: CASSPRDDPRDEQFF
cdr3_nt: TGTGCCAGCAGCCCGCGGGACGACCCGAGGGATGAGCAGTTCTTC
v_call: TRBV7-8
j_call: TRBJ2-1
cdr3_length: 15
clone_size: NA
d_call: NA

cdr3_aa: CSAQRDGDEQFF
cdr3_nt: TGCAGTGCCCAACGAGATGGGGATGAGCAGTTCTTC
v_call: TRBV20-1
j_call: TRBJ2-1
cdr3_length: 12
clone_size: many
d_call: NA

cdr3_aa: CASSLDSRTSPLELFF
cdr3_nt: TGTGCCAGCAGCTTAGATTCCCGGACTAGTCCCCTAGAGCTGTTTTTT
v_call: TRBV11-3
j_call: TRBJ2-2
cdr3_length: 16
clone_size: few
d_call: TRBD2

cdr3_aa: CANGRSYTGELFF
cdr3_nt: TGTGCGAACGGGAGGTCGTACACCGGGGAGCTGTTTTTT
v_call: TRBV7-2
j_call: TRBJ2-2
cdr3_length: 13
clone_size: many
d_call: TRBD2